A selection of T cell receptor beta chains follows, all from one sample in a study of blood T cell repertoires in COVID-19. Sequencing used immunoSEQ multiplex PCR; TCRdb keeps in-frame clones, though not all of them. The data contain 150,000 to 200,000 clones, 84% of them singletons. The sample consisted of PBMCs or T cells enriched from blood (not recorded which). Source of these receptors: a man in his forties or fifties who had recovered from COVID-19. Both conserved end residues are part of each CDR3. A D gene is named only where the DNA matches it firmly. Clone sizes are given selectively: once, few, many, or a class where the clone is expanded.

v_call,clone_size,cdr3_length,j_call,d_call,cdr3_nt,cdr3_aa
TRBV10-2,-,13,TRBJ1-6,-,TGCGCCACTAGACAGACGGTTAATTCACCCCTCCACTTT,CATRQTVNSPLHF
TRBV5-1,-,14,TRBJ1-2,-,TGCGCCAGCAGCTTGGCCGGTCCCTCACGTGGCTACACCTTC,CASSLAGPSRGYTF
TRBV7-6,-,16,TRBJ1-2,-,TGTGCCAGCAGCGCCCAAGGGATAGGGGAGGACTATGGCTACACCTTC,CASSAQGIGEDYGYTF
TRBV27,-,13,TRBJ1-6,-,TGTGCCAGCAGTTTCTCCCTCGGGTCACCCCTCCACTTT,CASSFSLGSPLHF
TRBV12-3/TRBV12-4,-,13,TRBJ1-1,-,TGTGCCAGCCTACAGGGAATCTTCACTGAAGCTTTCTTT,CASLQGIFTEAFF
TRBV12-1,once,16,TRBJ2-3,-,TGTGCCAGCAGCTCCCGGCGCGGGCAGCCAACAGATACGCAGTATTTT,CASSSRRGQPTDTQYF
TRBV30,-,11,TRBJ1-1,-,TGTGCCTGGAGTGTCGGGGGTAAAGCTTTCTTT,CAWSVGGKAFF
TRBV19,-,11,TRBJ2-1,-,TGTGCCAGTGGGAAGGGGCATGAGCAGTTCTTC,CASGKGHEQFF
TRBV6-1,-,16,TRBJ2-1,-,TGTGCCAGCAGTGAATTTACAGGGAGCTCCTACAATGAGCAGTTCTTC,CASSEFTGSSYNEQFF
TRBV19,-,17,TRBJ1-1,-,TGTGCCAGTAGTACCTTGGACAGCGGAATATTGAACACTGAAGCTTTCTTT,CASSTLDSGILNTEAFF
TRBV15,-,14,TRBJ2-4,-,TGTGCCACCAGCAGAGCGGGGGGCGGAAACATTCAGTACTTC,CATSRAGGGNIQYF
TRBV5-1,-,14,TRBJ2-1,TRBD1,TGCGCCAGCAGCTTAAACCCAGGGGGCAATGAGCAGTTCTTC,CASSLNPGGNEQFF
TRBV19,-,14,TRBJ2-2,-,TGTGCCAGTAAAATGGGGCCAAACACCGGGGAGCTGTTTTTT,CASKMGPNTGELFF
TRBV4-1,-,14,TRBJ1-4,-,TGCGCCAGCAGCCTACCACTTGGGCCTGAAAAACTGTTTTTT,CASSLPLGPEKLFF
TRBV4-1,-,16,TRBJ2-3,TRBD2,TGCGCCAGCAGCCAACTAGAGCGGGGGGGCCGGGATACGCAGTATTTT,CASSQLERGGRDTQYF
TRBV2,once,14,TRBJ2-7,TRBD2,TGTGCCAGCAGCGAAGGACTAGGCTCCTACGAGCAGTACTTC,CASSEGLGSYEQYF
TRBV30,few,15,TRBJ1-4,TRBD1,TGTGCCTGGAGTTCGACAGGGCCCGCGAGAGAAAAACTGTTTTTT,CAWSSTGPAREKLFF
TRBV6-1,-,15,TRBJ2-7,TRBD1,TGTGCCAGCAGTGATGGGAGACAGGGTGCCGACGAGCAGTACTTC,CASSDGRQGADEQYF
TRBV3-1/TRBV3-2,-,14,TRBJ1-1,-,TGTGCCAGCAGCCGCCCTGACACCCACACTGAAGCTTTCTTT,CASSRPDTHTEAFF
TRBV21-1,-,14,TRBJ1-1,-,TGTGCCAGCATCCAGGGCAGACGGAACACTGAAGCTTTCTTT,CASIQGRRNTEAFF
TRBV4-3,-,18,TRBJ2-1,TRBD1,TGCGCCAGCAGCCAAGGCCCAGGGACAGGAATGGTGGACAATGAGCAGTTCTTC,CASSQGPGTGMVDNEQFF
TRBV12-3/TRBV12-4,-,11,TRBJ1-2,-,TGTGCCAGCGGAGACAGCTATGGCTACACCTTC,CASGDSYGYTF
TRBV7-2,-,15,TRBJ1-5,-,TGTGCCAGCCAATCGGGGGGCTACGGCAATCAGCCCCAGCATTTT,CASQSGGYGNQPQHF
TRBV10-1,-,14,TRBJ1-3,-,TGCGCCAGCAGTGCAGGGGCGACTGGAAACACCATATATTTT,CASSAGATGNTIYF
TRBV10-3,-,15,TRBJ1-5,-,TGTGCCATCAGTGAGTCAGGAGGAAGCAATCAGCCCCAGCATTTT,CAISESGGSNQPQHF
TRBV6-4,-,15,TRBJ2-1,TRBD1,TGTGCCAGCAGTGAGGACAGGAGCTCCTACAATGAGCAGTTCTTC,CASSEDRSSYNEQFF
TRBV5-4,-,16,TRBJ2-1,TRBD2,TGTGCCAGCAGCTGGCTCGGGACTAGCGGGTTCAATGAGCAGTTCTTC,CASSWLGTSGFNEQFF
TRBV7-2,-,11,TRBJ2-1,TRBD2,TGTGCCAGCAGCTTAAGGGAGGGGCAGTTCTTC,CASSLREGQFF
TRBV9,-,16,TRBJ2-2,-,TGTGCCAGCAGCAAGGCCGGGACTGCGAACACCGGGGAGCTGTTTTTT,CASSKAGTANTGELFF
TRBV5-1,-,15,TRBJ2-3,-,TGCGCCAGCAGCTTCCAGGGGCATAGCACAGATACGCAGTATTTT,CASSFQGHSTDTQYF
TRBV27,-,15,TRBJ2-1,-,TGTGCCAGCAGGCCCTCGGGACAATACGACAATGAGCAGTTCTTC,CASRPSGQYDNEQFF
TRBV10-3,once,14,TRBJ1-2,-,TGTGCCATCAGTGATTTCGGGGAGTACTATGGCTACACCTTC,CAISDFGEYYGYTF
TRBV7-6,-,14,TRBJ2-1,TRBD1,TGTGCCAGCAGCACAGGGGGCTCCTACAATGAGCAGTTCTTC,CASSTGGSYNEQFF
TRBV7-6,-,14,TRBJ2-1,-,TGTGCCAGCAGCTTGCGGGGAGGCTACAATGAGCAGTTCTTC,CASSLRGGYNEQFF
TRBV6-2/TRBV6-3,-,16,TRBJ2-3,TRBD1,TGTGCCAGCAGTTCGTATCGGGACAGGGGTACAGATACGCAGTATTTT,CASSSYRDRGTDTQYF
TRBV7-2,-,14,TRBJ2-1,TRBD1,TGTGCCAGCAGCCCGCGACAGGGGTCGACTGAGCAGTTCTTC,CASSPRQGSTEQFF
TRBV5-6,-,13,TRBJ1-5,-,TGTGCCAGCAGCCCCGGGGGCAATCAGCCCCAGCATTTT,CASSPGGNQPQHF
TRBV4-1,-,17,TRBJ2-1,TRBD2,TGCGCCAGCAGCCAAGATGCCAGGCCTAGCGGACTTTTTGAGCAGTTCTTC,CASSQDARPSGLFEQFF
TRBV5-1,-,14,TRBJ1-1,TRBD1,TGCGCCAGCAGGAGACAGGGGGCACACACTGAAGCTTTCTTT,CASRRQGAHTEAFF
TRBV20-1,-,11,TRBJ2-7,TRBD1,TGCAGTGCTGCGACGGACAGGGTTCAGTACTTC,CSAATDRVQYF
TRBV4-2,-,20,TRBJ1-4,TRBD1,TGTGCCAGCAGCCGGTTGGGACAGGGCAGGCGGGTTGGAACTAATGAAAAACTGTTTTTT,CASSRLGQGRRVGTNEKLFF
TRBV28,-,20,TRBJ2-3,TRBD1,TGTGCCAGCAGCCGTTATATTGGGGACAGGGGGCGCCTAAGCACAGATACGCAGTATTTT,CASSRYIGDRGRLSTDTQYF
TRBV10-3,-,14,TRBJ1-1,TRBD1,TGTGCCATCACATCCGGGACAGGTAACACTGAAGCTTTCTTT,CAITSGTGNTEAFF
TRBV7-9,-,14,TRBJ1-4,-,TGTGCCAGCAGCCCCCCAGGAGGGAATGAAAAACTGTTTTTT,CASSPPGGNEKLFF
TRBV10-1,-,15,TRBJ2-3,-,TGCGCCAGCAGTGAGTGGGGGGGGGCGGTCGATACGCAGTATTTT,CASSEWGGAVDTQYF
TRBV3-1/TRBV3-2,few,14,TRBJ1-1,-,TGTGCCAGCAGCCAGTCAAAAATGAACACTGAAGCTTTCTTT,CASSQSKMNTEAFF
TRBV4-2,-,15,TRBJ2-1,TRBD1,TGTGCCAGCAGCCCAGGACAGGGTCCTTTCAATGAGCAGTTCTTC,CASSPGQGPFNEQFF
TRBV5-5,-,16,TRBJ2-2,TRBD1,TGTGCCAGCAGCTTGGAACCGGACAGGGTCACCGGGGAGCTGTTTTTT,CASSLEPDRVTGELFF
TRBV14,-,14,TRBJ2-1,-,TGTGCCAGCAGCCCTTATAGGTCGGGGAATGAGCAGTTCTTC,CASSPYRSGNEQFF